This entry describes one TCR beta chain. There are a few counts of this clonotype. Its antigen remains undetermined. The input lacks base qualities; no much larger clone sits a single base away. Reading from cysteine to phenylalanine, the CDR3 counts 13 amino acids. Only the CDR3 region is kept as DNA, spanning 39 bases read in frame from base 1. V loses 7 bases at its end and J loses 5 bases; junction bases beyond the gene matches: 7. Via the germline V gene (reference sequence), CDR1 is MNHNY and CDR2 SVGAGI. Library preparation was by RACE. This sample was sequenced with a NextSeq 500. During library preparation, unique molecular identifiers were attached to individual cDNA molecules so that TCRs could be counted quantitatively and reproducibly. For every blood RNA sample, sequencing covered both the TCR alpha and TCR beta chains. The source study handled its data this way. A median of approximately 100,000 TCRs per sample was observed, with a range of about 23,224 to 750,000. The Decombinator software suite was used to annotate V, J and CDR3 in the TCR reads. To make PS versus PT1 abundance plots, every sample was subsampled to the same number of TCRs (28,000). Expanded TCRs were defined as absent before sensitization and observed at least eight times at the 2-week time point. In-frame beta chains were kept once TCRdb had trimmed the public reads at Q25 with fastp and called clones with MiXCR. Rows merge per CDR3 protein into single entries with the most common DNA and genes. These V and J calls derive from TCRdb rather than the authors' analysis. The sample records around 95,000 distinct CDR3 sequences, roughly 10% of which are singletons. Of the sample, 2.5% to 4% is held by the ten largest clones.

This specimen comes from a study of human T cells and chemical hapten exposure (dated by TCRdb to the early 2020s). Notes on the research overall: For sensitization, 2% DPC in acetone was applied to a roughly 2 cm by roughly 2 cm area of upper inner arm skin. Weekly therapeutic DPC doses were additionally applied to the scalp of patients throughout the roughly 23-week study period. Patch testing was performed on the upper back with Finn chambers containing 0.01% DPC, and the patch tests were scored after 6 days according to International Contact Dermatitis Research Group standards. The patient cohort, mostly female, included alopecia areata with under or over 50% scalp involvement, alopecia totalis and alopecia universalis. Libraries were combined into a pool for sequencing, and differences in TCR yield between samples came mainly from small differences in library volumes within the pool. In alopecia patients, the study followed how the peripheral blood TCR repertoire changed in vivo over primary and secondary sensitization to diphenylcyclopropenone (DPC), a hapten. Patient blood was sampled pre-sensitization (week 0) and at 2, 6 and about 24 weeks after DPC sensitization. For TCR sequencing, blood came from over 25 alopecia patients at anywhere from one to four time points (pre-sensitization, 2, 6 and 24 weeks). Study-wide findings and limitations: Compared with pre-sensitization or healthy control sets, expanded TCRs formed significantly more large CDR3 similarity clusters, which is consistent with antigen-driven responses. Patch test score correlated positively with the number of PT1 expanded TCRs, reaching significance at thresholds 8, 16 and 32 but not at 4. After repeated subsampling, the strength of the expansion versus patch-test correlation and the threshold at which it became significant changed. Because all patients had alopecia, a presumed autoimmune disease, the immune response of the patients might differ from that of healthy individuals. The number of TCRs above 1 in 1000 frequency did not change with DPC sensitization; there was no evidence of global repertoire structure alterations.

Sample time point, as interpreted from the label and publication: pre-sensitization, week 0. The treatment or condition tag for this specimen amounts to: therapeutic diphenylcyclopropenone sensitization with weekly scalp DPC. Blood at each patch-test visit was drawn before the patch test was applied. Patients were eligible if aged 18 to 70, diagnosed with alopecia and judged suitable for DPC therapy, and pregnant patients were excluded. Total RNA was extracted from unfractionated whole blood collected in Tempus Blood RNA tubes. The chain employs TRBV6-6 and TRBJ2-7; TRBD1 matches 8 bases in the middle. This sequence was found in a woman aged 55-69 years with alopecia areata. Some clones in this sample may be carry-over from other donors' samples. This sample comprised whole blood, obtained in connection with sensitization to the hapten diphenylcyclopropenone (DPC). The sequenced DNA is TGTGCCAGCAAGGAGACAGGGGCTGACGAGCAGTACTTC. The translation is CASKETGADEQYF.